This T cell receptor beta chain was retrieved from a study of PD-L1 blockade in urothelial cancer. At the level of the study: Patients commenced intravenous atezolizumab, 1,200 mg every 3 weeks, in about 2014. Blood drawn 3 weeks (second dose) and 6 weeks after treatment start was analyzed. T cells were recovered from blood samples at a median of approximately 150,000.

With regard to this clone: Its matching antigen is unknown.

Libraries were prepared by immunoSEQ multiplex PCR; TCRdb keeps only in-frame clonotypes and omits some of them. Of under 40,000 clones in the sample, more than 65% were seen once. Per the germline V gene, CDR1 is SNHLY and CDR2 is FYNNEI. The CDR3 is 15 residues long. V was clipped by 7 bases and J by 0 bases, with 13 bases between them. Study conclusions and caveats: Durable-benefit patients expanded tumor-associated blood clones more at 3 weeks.

This clonotype was sampled from a man aged 65-85 years with urothelial cancer. The material was PBMCs, obtained around atezolizumab (anti-PD-L1) treatment. V usage is TRBV2 and J usage is TRBJ1-3; D unclear. CDR3 residues: CASTPGGYSGNTIYF. The CDR3 coding sequence is TGTGCCAGCACTCCCGGCGGGTACTCTGGAAACACCATATATTTT.